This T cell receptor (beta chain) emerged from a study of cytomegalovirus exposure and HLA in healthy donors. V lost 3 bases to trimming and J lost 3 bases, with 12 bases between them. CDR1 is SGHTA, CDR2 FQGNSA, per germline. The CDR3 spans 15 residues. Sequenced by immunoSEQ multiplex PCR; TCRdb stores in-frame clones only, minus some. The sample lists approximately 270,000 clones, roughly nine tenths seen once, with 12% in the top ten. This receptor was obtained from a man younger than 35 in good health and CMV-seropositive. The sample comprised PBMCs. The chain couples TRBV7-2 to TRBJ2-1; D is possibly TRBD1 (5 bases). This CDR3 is CASSLVSGIYNEQFF. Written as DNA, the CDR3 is TGTGCCAGCAGCTTGGTGTCAGGGATCTACAATGAGCAGTTCTTC.